The entry that follows covers one T cell receptor (beta chain) sequence. These data belong to a study of cytomegalovirus exposure and HLA in healthy donors. PCR amplification relied on 60 Vbeta primers (plus 13 Jbeta primers). Clones were read by immunoSEQ multiplex PCR, and TCRdb kept only the in-frame ones, dropping some. Of 150,000 to 200,000 clones listed, more than 65% are singletons. Sequenced material: PBMCs. The receptor's source is a woman in her 30s in good health and CMV-seronegative.

CDR3 in amino acids: CASSLARSSYEQYF. The CDR3 DNA sequence: TGTGCCAGCAGCTTAGCGAGGAGTTCCTACGAGCAGTACTTC. The chain joins TRBV7-9 to TRBJ2-7, with D hard to call. The CDR3 totals 14 residues. The V and J ends lost 0 bases and 1 base respectively, with 7 bases between them. Germline assignment: CDR1 SEHNR and CDR2 FQNEAQ (reference sequence).